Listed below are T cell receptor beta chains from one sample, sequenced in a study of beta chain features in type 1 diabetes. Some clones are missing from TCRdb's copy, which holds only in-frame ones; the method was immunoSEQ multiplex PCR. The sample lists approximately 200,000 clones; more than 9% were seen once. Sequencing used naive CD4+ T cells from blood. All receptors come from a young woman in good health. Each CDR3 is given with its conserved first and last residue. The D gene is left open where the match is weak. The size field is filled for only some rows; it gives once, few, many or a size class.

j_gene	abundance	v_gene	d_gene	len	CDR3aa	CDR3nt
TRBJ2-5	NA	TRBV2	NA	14	CASMSSTYQETQYF	TGTGCCAGCATGTCTAGCACGTACCAAGAGACCCAGTACTTC
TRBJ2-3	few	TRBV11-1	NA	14	CASSLDYSTDTQYF	TGTGCCAGCAGTTTGGACTATAGCACAGATACGCAGTATTTT
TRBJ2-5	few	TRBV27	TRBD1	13	CATFDRGIGTQYF	TGTGCCACCTTCGACAGGGGCATTGGGACCCAGTACTTC
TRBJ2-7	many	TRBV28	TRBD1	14	CASSDRTGELQMYF	TGTGCCAGCAGTGACCGGACAGGTGAACTCCAGATGTACTTC
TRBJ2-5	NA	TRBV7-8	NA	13	CASSFGLQETQYF	TGTGCCAGCAGCTTCGGACTCCAAGAGACCCAGTACTTC
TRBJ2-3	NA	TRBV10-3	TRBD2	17	CAISAGRGERESDTQYF	TGTGCCATCAGTGCGGGTCGAGGGGAGCGGGAGTCAGATACGCAGTATTTT
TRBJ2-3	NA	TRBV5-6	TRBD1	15	CASSPGTGNTDTQYF	TGTGCCAGCAGCCCGGGGACAGGTAACACAGATACGCAGTATTTT
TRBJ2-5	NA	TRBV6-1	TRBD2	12	CASTLDRGAQYF	TGTGCCAGCACACTCGACCGGGGGGCCCAGTACTTC
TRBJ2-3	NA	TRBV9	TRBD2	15	CASSVAWTSGGKQYF	TGTGCCAGCAGCGTAGCGTGGACTAGCGGGGGGAAGCAGTATTTT
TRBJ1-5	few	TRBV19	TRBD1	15	CASSIGTGRNQPQHF	TGTGCCAGTAGTATTGGGACAGGGCGCAATCAGCCCCAGCATTTT
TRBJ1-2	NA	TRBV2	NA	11	CASSGQVGYTF	TGTGCCAGCAGTGGGCAGGTTGGCTACACCTTC
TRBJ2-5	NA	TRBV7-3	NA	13	CASSLTPRETQYF	TGTGCCAGCAGCTTAACTCCCAGAGAGACCCAGTACTTC
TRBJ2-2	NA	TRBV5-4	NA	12	CAVGRNTGELFF	TGTGCCGTCGGGAGGAACACCGGGGAGCTGTTTTTT
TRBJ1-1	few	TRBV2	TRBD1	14	CASSVTGAGTEAFF	TGTGCCAGCAGTGTTACAGGGGCGGGAACTGAAGCTTTCTTT
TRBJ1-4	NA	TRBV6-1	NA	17	CASSEWASRISNEKLFF	TGTGCCAGCAGTGAATGGGCCAGCCGGATCTCTAATGAAAAACTGTTTTTT
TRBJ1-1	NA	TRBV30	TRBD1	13	CAWTRDRASEAFF	TGTGCCTGGACCAGGGACAGGGCTTCTGAAGCTTTCTTT
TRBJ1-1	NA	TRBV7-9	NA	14	CASSLVGGRAEAFF	TGTGCCAGCAGCTTAGTGGGGGGTCGGGCTGAAGCTTTCTTT
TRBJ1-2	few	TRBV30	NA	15	CAWSVPGGIGYGYTF	TGTGCCTGGAGTGTCCCCGGAGGCATCGGCTATGGCTACACCTTC
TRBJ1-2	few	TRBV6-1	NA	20	CASSEKWLRSGKADGYGYTF	TGTGCCAGCAGTGAAAAATGGCTACGGTCAGGGAAGGCCGACGGCTATGGCTACACCTTC
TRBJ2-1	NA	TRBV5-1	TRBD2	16	CASSLTGTSGEDGQFF	TGCGCCAGCAGCCTTACCGGGACTAGCGGGGAAGATGGGCAGTTCTTC
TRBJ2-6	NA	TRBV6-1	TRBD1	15	CASSKQGPGANVLTF	TGTGCCAGCAGCAAACAGGGGCCGGGGGCCAACGTCCTGACTTTC
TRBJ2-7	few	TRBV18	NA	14	CASSPTGNSYEQYF	TGTGCCAGCTCACCAACAGGGAACTCCTACGAGCAGTACTTC
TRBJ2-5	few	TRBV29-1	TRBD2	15	CSVDSLAGVQETQYF	TGCAGCGTTGATTCTCTAGCGGGGGTCCAAGAGACCCAGTACTTC
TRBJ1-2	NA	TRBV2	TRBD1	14	CASSVGQGNYGYTF	TGTGCCAGCAGTGTAGGACAGGGGAACTATGGCTACACCTTC
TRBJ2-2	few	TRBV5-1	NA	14	CASSLDAGTGELFF	TGCGCCAGCAGCTTGGACGCAGGGACCGGGGAGCTGTTTTTT
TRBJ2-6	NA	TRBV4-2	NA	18	CASSQGEQGHSGANVLTF	TGTGCCAGCAGCCAAGGGGAACAGGGTCACTCTGGGGCCAACGTCCTGACTTTC
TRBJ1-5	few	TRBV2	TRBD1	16	CASSGIQGFSNQPQHF	TGTGCCAGCAGCGGGATACAGGGGTTCAGCAATCAGCCCCAGCATTTT
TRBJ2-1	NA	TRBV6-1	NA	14	CASSEAGAEDEQFF	TGTGCCAGCAGTGAAGCAGGGGCCGAGGATGAGCAGTTCTTC
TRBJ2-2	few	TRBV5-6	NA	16	CASSLGAGGNTGELFF	TGTGCCAGCAGCTTGGGGGCCGGGGGGAACACCGGGGAGCTGTTTTTT
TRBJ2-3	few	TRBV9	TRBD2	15	CASSVEGLAGGTQYF	TGTGCCAGCAGCGTAGAGGGACTAGCGGGAGGTACGCAGTATTTT
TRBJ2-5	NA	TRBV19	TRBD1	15	CASTVAQGAGETQYF	TGTGCCAGTACCGTGGCACAGGGGGCAGGGGAGACCCAGTACTTC
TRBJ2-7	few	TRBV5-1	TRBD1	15	CASSVNRDRGHEQYF	TGCGCCAGCAGCGTAAACCGGGACAGGGGCCACGAGCAGTACTTC
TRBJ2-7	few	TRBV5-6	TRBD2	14	CASSLAGGYREQYF	TGTGCCAGCAGCTTAGCGGGGGGGTATCGCGAGCAGTACTTC
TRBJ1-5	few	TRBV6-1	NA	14	CASSEKGGHQPQHF	TGTGCCAGCAGTGAAAAGGGAGGACACCAGCCCCAGCATTTT
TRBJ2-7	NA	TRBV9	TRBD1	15	CASSLQTGPSYEQYF	TGTGCCAGCAGCCTCCAGACAGGGCCTTCCTACGAGCAGTACTTC
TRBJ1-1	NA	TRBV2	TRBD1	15	CASSEPRGLGTEAFF	TGTGCCAGCAGTGAACCCAGGGGGCTGGGGACTGAAGCTTTCTTT
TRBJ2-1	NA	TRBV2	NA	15	CASSENRAGIDEQFF	TGTGCCAGCAGTGAGAACAGGGCCGGGATAGATGAGCAGTTCTTC
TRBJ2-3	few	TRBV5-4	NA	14	CATMVSGRTDTQYF	TGTGCTACCATGGTTAGCGGCCGCACAGATACGCAGTATTTT
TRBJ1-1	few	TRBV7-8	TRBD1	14	CASNQPQGPTEAFF	TGTGCCAGCAACCAACCACAGGGGCCAACTGAAGCTTTCTTT
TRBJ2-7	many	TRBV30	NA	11	CAWSVRGEQYF	TGTGCCTGGAGTGTAAGGGGCGAGCAGTACTTC